One sample yielded the 23 T cell receptor beta chains listed below, sequenced in a study of cytomegalovirus exposure and HLA in healthy donors. Data came from immunoSEQ multiplex PCR; TCRdb stores just in-frame clones and leaves some out. Of tens of thousands of clones listed, 85% to 95% are singletons. Specimen: PBMCs. These receptors all come from a woman between 18 and 29 years old in good health and CMV-seronegative.

The chain uses TRBV21-1 and TRBJ1-1; the table's D call, TRBD1, has no DNA check behind it. TRBV21-1 is given as a pseudogene. The CDR3 spans 17 residues. The CDR3, as DNA: TGTGCCAGCAGCAAATTCTTAGGGGGATACTTGAACACTGAAGCTTTCTTT. Translated, it gives CASSKFLGGYLNTEAFF.

The V and J genes are TRBV28 and TRBJ2-1; a possible D gene is TRBD2 (5 bases). There are 13 residues in the CDR3. CDR1 and CDR2 from the germline V gene are MDHEN and SYDVKM. Trimming stripped 5 bases from V and 7 bases from J, with 12 bases between. As DNA, the CDR3 is TGTGCCAGCAGTACCGGACTTCCTAATGAGCAGTTCTTC. Translated: CASSTGLPNEQFF. Looking up the rest from reference TRBV28 and TRBJ2-1 gives the full variable domain: DVKVTQSSRYLVKRTGEKVFLECVQDMDHENMFWYRQDPGLGLRLIYFSYDVKMKEKGDIPEGYSVSREKKERFSLILESASTNQTSMYLCASSTGLPNEQFFGPGTRLTVL.

This chain joins TRBV5-6 and TRBJ2-1; TRBD2 aligns across 11 bases. This CDR3 comprises 17 residues. With V trimmed by 0 bases and J by 2 bases, 4 bases remained unmatched. The germline CDR1 and CDR2 sequences are SGHDT and YYEEEE. CDR3 DNA: TGTGCCAGCAGCTTGGTAGGGACTAGCGGCCCCTACAATGAGCAGTTCTTC. Encoded protein: CASSLVGTSGPYNEQFF.

The gene calls are TRBV27 and TRBJ2-1; 11 bases agree with TRBD1. The CDR3 loop spans 14 amino acids. Germline V CDR1 and CDR2: MNHEY, SMNVEV (reference sequence). V lost 5 bases to trimming and J lost 10 bases; unmatched junction nucleotides: 7. CDR3 sequence reads: CASSRDRGALEQFF. The CDR3 bases are TGTGCCAGCAGTCGGGACAGGGGGGCTTTGGAGCAGTTCTTC.

J is TRBJ1-5 and V is TRBV5-1; the D gene is possibly TRBD1 (6 bases). V lost 1 base to trimming and J lost 4 bases, with 15 bases between them. The germline gives CDR1 SGHRS, CDR2 YFSETQ. This CDR3 has 16 residues. CDR3 region: CASSLSPGVPNQPQHF. In DNA form, the CDR3 reads TGCGCCAGCAGCTTGTCCCCAGGGGTTCCAAATCAGCCCCAGCATTTT.

The chain carries TRBV28 and TRBJ1-4; no definite D call. The germline V and J ends were trimmed by 5 bases and 8 bases, with 12 bases remaining between them. The CDR3 has 13 amino acids. Germline assignment: CDR1 MDHEN and CDR2 SYDVKM. The DNA for the CDR3 is TGTGCCAGCAGTCCCGGGTCCAAGGAAAAACTGTTTTTT. Amino acids: CASSPGSKEKLFF. The whole variable domain, remainder taken from reference TRBV28 and TRBJ1-4, is DVKVTQSSRYLVKRTGEKVFLECVQDMDHENMFWYRQDPGLGLRLIYFSYDVKMKEKGDIPEGYSVSREKKERFSLILESASTNQTSMYLCASSPGSKEKLFFGSGTQLSVL.

The chain couples TRBV29-1 to TRBJ1-5, with 9 positions matching TRBD1. CDR3 size: 14 residues. Germline CDR1 and CDR2: SQVTM and ANQGSEA. Trimming took 4 bases from V and 3 from J; bases not matched to a gene: 4. This CDR3 is CSVGQGGPNQPQHF. Written as DNA, the CDR3 is TGCAGCGTTGGACAGGGGGGCCCCAATCAGCCCCAGCATTTT.

The chain joins TRBV18 to TRBJ1-4; 11 nucleotides align to TRBD1. The CDR3 totals 15 residues. Trimming took 6 bases from V and 3 from J; bases not matched to a gene: 3. Germline V CDR1 and CDR2: KGHSH, LQKENI. The CDR3 loop reads CASSLGQGANEKLFF. CDR3 bases: TGTGCCAGCTCCCTGGGACAGGGGGCTAATGAAAAACTGTTTTTT. Based on the CDR3 plus reference TRBV18 and TRBJ1-4, the full variable domain is NAGVMQNPRHLVRRRGQEARLRCSPMKGHSHVYWYRQLPEEGLKFMVYLQKENIIDESGMPKERFSAEFPKEGPSILRIQQVVRGDSAAYFCASSLGQGANEKLFFGSGTQLSVL.

The chain joins TRBV2 to TRBJ1-2; 10 positions agree with TRBD1. Germline values: CDR1 SNHLY, CDR2 FYNNEI. The CDR3 sequence is 15 residues long. Trimming cost V 9 bases and J 4 bases; bases outside gene matches: 11. CDR3 DNA: TGTGCCAGTCGTTCCGGGACAGGGGCCCTCTATGGCTACACCTTC. Amino acids: CASRSGTGALYGYTF. Variable domain in full (rest from reference TRBV2 and TRBJ1-2): EPEVTQTPSHQVTQMGQEVILRCVPISNHLYFYWYRQILGQKVEFLVSFYNNEISEKSEIFDDQFSVERPDGSNFTLKIRSTKLEDSAMYFCASRSGTGALYGYTFGSGTRLTVV.

The chain has TRBV5-4 and TRBJ1-1, with TRBD1 identical over 9 bases. CDR1 and CDR2 (germline): SGHNT, YYREEE (reference sequence). This CDR3 is built from 14 residues. V dropped 0 bases and J dropped 3; count of bases not matched to a gene: 0. The CDR3 protein is CASSLGDRDTEAFF. The DNA for the CDR3 is TGTGCCAGCAGCTTGGGGGACAGGGACACTGAAGCTTTCTTT.

The rearrangement joins TRBV27 to TRBJ2-7, with 9 nucleotides matching TRBD1. From germline, CDR1 is MNHEY and CDR2 SMNVEV (reference sequence). The CDR3 is made up of 15 amino acids. V was pared by 5 bases and J by 2 bases, with 7 bases of the junction left unmatched. The CDR3 coding sequence is TGTGCCAGCAGTACCAGCCGGACAGGGGCCTACGAGCAGTACTTC. Its protein product is CASSTSRTGAYEQYF.

The genes are TRBV7-2 and TRBJ2-2; 8 bases align to TRBD2. CDR3 length: 15 residues. The V and J ends lost 6 bases and 7 bases, in that order; junction bases with no gene match: 10. Germline V gives CDR1 SGHTA, CDR2 FQGNSA. CDR3 bases: TGTGCCAGCAGGGGAAGCGGGAGCTTCGGCGGGGAGCTGTTTTTT. It yields the protein CASRGSGSFGGELFF.

The rearrangement joins TRBV6-1 to TRBJ1-3, with 7 bases matching TRBD1. Germline CDR1 is MNHNS and CDR2 is SASEGT. The CDR3 is made up of 13 amino acids. V shed 10 bases, J shed 8 bases, and the junction held 11 bases outside the gene matches. CDR3 sequence: CATGLNRGDTIYF. The CDR3 region has the DNA TGTGCCACCGGCTTAAACAGGGGCGACACCATATATTTT.

This clone was seen a handful of times. V is TRBV2 and J is TRBJ1-2, with a tentative D call TRBD1 (6 bases). Trimming removed 6 bases from V and 4 bases from J, with 15 bases in between. The CDR3 has 14 residues. The germline V gene has CDR1 SNHLY and CDR2 FYNNEI. The CDR3 DNA is TGTGCCAGCAGAAGTCAGGGGAGCAGCTATGGCTACACCTTC. Its translation: CASRSQGSSYGYTF.

This clone has only one observation. This chain connects TRBV28 to TRBJ2-1; 11 positions match TRBD2. The length of the CDR3 is 16 residues. CDR1 is MDHEN, CDR2 SYDVKM, per germline. After removal of 2 bases from V and 4 bases from J, the junction contained 4 bases not matched to a gene. The CDR3 reads CASSLTSGGLYNEQFF. The DNA of the CDR3 is TGTGCCAGCAGTTTAACTAGCGGGGGATTATACAATGAGCAGTTCTTC.

This chain uses TRBV28 with TRBJ2-5; a possible D gene is TRBD2 (7 bases). V dropped 5 bases and J dropped 5 bases, with 27 bases sitting between them. The CDR3 contains 18 residues. Germline V CDR1 and CDR2: MDHEN, SYDVKM. The CDR3 nucleotides are TGTGCCAGCAGTCCCCCCCTTCTTCTAGCGGAGGGGGTGGAGACCCAGTACTTC. This sequence encodes CASSPPLLLAEGVETQYF.

CDR3 nucleotides: TGCGCCAGCAGTGAGTCGCGGGGCGAGGGGGAGACCCAGTACTTC. It encodes CASSESRGEGETQYF. The rearrangement uses TRBV10-2 and TRBJ2-5; maybe TRBD2 (6 bases). This CDR3 contains 15 residues. V lost 0 bases to trimming and J lost 5 bases, with 13 bases between them. The germline V gene encodes CDR1 WSHSY and CDR2 SAAADI.

The chain couples TRBV6-5 to TRBJ2-3; a possible D gene is TRBD2 (5 bases). The V end was cut by 2 bases, the J end by 8 bases, with 17 bases between. This CDR3 has 15 amino acids. Per the germline V gene, CDR1 is MNHEY and CDR2 is SVGAGI. Here the CDR3 reads CASSYNRRRASTQYF. The CDR3 bases are TGTGCCAGCAGTTACAACCGCCGGCGGGCGTCTACGCAGTATTTT.

V usage is TRBV2 and J usage is TRBJ2-3; the match to TRBD1 covers 9 bases. Germline loops: CDR1 SNHLY, CDR2 FYNNEI. The length of the CDR3 is 15 residues. V lost 6 bases to trimming and J lost 1 base; unmatched junction nucleotides: 5. In DNA, the CDR3 is TGTGCCAGCAGGGACAGGGGTGGGGGCACAGATACGCAGTATTTT. Its protein product is CASRDRGGGTDTQYF.

The rearrangement joins TRBV13 to TRBJ2-3; 7 bases align to TRBD2. The J segment lost 2 bases and the V segment lost 6 bases, leaving 11 bases of the junction unmatched. The germline gives CDR1 PRHDT, CDR2 FYEKMQ (reference sequence). The CDR3 is made up of 16 amino acids. CDR3 in amino acids: CASSPNRLAATDTQYF. The CDR3 DNA is TGTGCCAGCAGTCCCAACCGCCTAGCGGCCACAGATACGCAGTATTTT.

The chain employs TRBV6-1 and TRBJ2-7; 8 positions agree with TRBD2. The J segment lost 4 bases and the V segment lost 3 bases, leaving 14 bases of the junction unmatched. CDR1 is MNHNS and CDR2 is SASEGT in the germline V gene. This CDR3 spans 17 amino acids. The CDR3 DNA sequence: TGTGCCAGCAGTGACCCCCAGCCGGGACTAGGGGCGTACGAGCAGTACTTC. This translates into CASSDPQPGLGAYEQYF.

The chain has TRBV5-6 and TRBJ1-5; 10 bases are shared with TRBD1. Trimming removed 4 bases from V and 5 bases from J; junction bases left unmatched: 3. The CDR3 length is 14 residues. CDR1 and CDR2 (germline): SGHDT, YYEEEE. In DNA, the CDR3 is TGTGCCAGCAGCCGGGGACAGGGGTATCAGCCCCAGCATTTT. Translated, it gives CASSRGQGYQPQHF.

The rearrangement uses TRBV5-1 and TRBJ2-5, with 15 bases lining up with TRBD2. Per germline, CDR1 SGHRS and CDR2 YFSETQ. J was trimmed by 4 bases and V by 4 bases; bases with no gene match: 5. There are 16 residues in the CDR3. The CDR3 loop reads CASSPGLAGGRETQYF. The CDR3 DNA reads TGCGCCAGCAGCCCGGGACTAGCGGGGGGTCGAGAGACCCAGTACTTC.